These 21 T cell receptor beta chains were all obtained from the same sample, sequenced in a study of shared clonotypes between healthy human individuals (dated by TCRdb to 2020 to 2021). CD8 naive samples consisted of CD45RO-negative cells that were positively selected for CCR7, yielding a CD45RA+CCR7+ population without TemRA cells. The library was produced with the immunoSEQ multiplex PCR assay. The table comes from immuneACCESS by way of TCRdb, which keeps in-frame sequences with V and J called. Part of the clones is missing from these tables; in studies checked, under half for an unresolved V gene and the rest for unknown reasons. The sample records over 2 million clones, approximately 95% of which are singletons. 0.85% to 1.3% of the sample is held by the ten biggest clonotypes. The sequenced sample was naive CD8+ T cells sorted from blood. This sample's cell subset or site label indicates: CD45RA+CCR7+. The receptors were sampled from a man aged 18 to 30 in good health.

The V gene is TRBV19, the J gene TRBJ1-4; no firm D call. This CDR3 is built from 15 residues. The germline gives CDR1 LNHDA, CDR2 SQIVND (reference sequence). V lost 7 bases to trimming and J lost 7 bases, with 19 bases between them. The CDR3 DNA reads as TGTGCCAGTACCGTGCTTCCGGGCAAGGGTGAAAAACTGTTTTTT. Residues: CASTVLPGKGEKLFF.

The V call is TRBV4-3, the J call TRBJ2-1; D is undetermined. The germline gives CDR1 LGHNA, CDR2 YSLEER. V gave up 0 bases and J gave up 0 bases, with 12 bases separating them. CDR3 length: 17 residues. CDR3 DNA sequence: TGCGCCAGCAGCCAAGATCGAGCGCTTGACTCCTACAATGAGCAGTTCTTC. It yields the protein CASSQDRALDSYNEQFF.

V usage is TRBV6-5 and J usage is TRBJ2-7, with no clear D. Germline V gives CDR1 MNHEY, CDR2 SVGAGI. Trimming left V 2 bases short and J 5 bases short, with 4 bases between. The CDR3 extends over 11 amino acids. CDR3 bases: TGTGCCAGCAGTTACCCCCACGAGCAGTACTTC. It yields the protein CASSYPHEQYF.

The CDR3, as DNA: TGTGCCAGCAGTGTGCCCCAGGGGGGGGGCCCAGATACGCAGTATTTT. Amino acid sequence: CASSVPQGGGPDTQYF. The gene calls are TRBV6-6 and TRBJ2-3; the D call may be TRBD1 or TRBD2 (7 bases each). Per the germline V gene, CDR1 is MNHNY and CDR2 is SVGAGI (reference sequence). V was shortened by 5 bases and J by 4 bases, with 19 bases between the two germline ends. The CDR3 has 16 amino acids.

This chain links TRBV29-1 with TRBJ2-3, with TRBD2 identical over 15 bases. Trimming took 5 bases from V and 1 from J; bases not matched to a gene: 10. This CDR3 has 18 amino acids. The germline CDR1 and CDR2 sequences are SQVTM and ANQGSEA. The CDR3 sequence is CSVTSGTSGRRGTDTQYF. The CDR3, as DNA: TGCAGCGTTACTAGTGGGACTAGCGGGAGGAGGGGCACAGATACGCAGTATTTT.

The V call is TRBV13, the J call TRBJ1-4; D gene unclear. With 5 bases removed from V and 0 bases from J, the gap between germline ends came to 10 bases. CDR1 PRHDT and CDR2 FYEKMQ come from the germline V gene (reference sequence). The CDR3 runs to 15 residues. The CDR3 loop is CASSLRTSTNEKLFF. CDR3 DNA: TGTGCCAGCAGCCTTCGGACGTCAACTAATGAAAAACTGTTTTTT.

The CDR3 DNA is TGTGCCAGCAGCTTTTCTTGGGCGCACTCCTACGAGCAGTACTTC. It codes for CASSFSWAHSYEQYF. The V gene is TRBV11-2, the J gene TRBJ2-7; D is ambiguous. The CDR3 length is 15 residues. V shed 3 bases and J shed 0 bases, with 12 bases lying between them. Germline assignment: CDR1 SGHAT and CDR2 FQNNGV.

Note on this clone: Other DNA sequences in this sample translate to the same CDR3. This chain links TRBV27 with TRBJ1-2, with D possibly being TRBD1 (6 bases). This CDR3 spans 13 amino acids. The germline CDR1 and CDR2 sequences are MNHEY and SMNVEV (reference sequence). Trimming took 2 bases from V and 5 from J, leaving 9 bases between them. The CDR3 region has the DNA TGTGCCAGCAGTTTAAGGCAGGGGTATGGCTACACCTTC. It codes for CASSLRQGYGYTF.

The CDR3: CASSLLGTSADTQYF. The CDR3 DNA sequence: TGTGCCAGCAGTCTATTAGGGACTAGTGCGGATACGCAGTATTTT. The rearrangement links TRBV27 to TRBJ2-3; the match to TRBD2 covers 8 bases. The CDR3 has 15 residues. Germline assignment: CDR1 MNHEY and CDR2 SMNVEV (reference sequence). The trim removed 5 bases at V and 6 bases at J, leaving 10 bases unmatched.

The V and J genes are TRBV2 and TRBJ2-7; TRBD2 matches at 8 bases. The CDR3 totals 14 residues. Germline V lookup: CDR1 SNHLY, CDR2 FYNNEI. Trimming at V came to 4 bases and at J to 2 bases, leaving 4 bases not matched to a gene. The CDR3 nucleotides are TGTGCCAGCAGTGGTAGCGGGACCACCTACGAGCAGTACTTC. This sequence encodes CASSGSGTTYEQYF.

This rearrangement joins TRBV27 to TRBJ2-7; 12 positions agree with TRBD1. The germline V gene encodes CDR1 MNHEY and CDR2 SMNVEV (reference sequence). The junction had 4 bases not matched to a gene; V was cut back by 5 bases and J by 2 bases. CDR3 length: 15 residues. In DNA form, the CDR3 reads TGTGCCAGCAGTCCGGGGACAGGGGGCCCCTACGAGCAGTACTTC. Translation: CASSPGTGGPYEQYF.

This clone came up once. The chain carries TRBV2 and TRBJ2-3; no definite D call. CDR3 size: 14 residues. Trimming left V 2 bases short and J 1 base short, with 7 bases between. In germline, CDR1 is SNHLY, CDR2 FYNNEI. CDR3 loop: CASSEMAGTDTQYF. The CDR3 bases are TGTGCCAGCAGTGAAATGGCAGGCACAGATACGCAGTATTTT.

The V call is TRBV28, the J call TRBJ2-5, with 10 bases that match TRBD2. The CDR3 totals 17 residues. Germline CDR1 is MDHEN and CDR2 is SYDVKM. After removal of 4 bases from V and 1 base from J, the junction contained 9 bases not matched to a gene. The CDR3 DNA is TGTGCCAGCAGTTCCTGGACTAGCGGACAGGTCCAAGAGACCCAGTACTTC. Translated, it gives CASSSWTSGQVQETQYF.

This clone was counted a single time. Here the CDR3 DNA reads TGCGCCAGCAGCTCCCCATCAGACAGTTTGGGACTCAATGGCTACACCTTC. The encoded protein is CASSSPSDSLGLNGYTF. V is TRBV5-1 and J is TRBJ1-2, with a possible D match to TRBD1 (5 bases). CDR1 and CDR2 (germline): SGHRS, YFSETQ. The CDR3 length is 17 residues. The V and J ends lost 3 bases and 6 bases respectively, with 24 bases between them.

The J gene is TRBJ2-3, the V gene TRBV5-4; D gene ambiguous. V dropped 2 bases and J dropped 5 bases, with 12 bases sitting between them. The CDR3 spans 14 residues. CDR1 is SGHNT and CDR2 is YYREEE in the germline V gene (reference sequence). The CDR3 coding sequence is TGTGCCAGCAGCTTTCAGACCCGGCAAGATACGCAGTATTTT. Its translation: CASSFQTRQDTQYF.

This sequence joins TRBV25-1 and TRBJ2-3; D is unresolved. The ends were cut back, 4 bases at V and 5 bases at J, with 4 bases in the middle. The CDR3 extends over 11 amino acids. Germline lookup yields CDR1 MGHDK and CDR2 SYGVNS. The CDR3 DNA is TGTGCCAGCAGTGTACTAGATACGCAGTATTTT. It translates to CASSVLDTQYF.

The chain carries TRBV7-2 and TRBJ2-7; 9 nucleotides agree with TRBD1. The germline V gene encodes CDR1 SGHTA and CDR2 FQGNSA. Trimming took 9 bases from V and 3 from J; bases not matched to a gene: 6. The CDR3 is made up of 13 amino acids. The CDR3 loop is CASRGQGYYEQYF. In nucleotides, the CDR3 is TGTGCCAGTCGGGGACAGGGTTACTACGAGCAGTACTTC.

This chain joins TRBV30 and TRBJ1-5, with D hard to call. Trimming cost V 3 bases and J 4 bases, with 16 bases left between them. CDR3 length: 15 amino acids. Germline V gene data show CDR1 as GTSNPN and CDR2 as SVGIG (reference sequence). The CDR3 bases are TGTGCCTGGAGCACCGCCGGTTACTCAAATCAGCCCCAGCATTTT. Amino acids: CAWSTAGYSNQPQHF. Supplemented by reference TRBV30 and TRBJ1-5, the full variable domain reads SQTIHQWPATLVQPVGSPLSLECTVEGTSNPNLYWYRQAAGRGLQLLFYSVGIGQISSEVPQNLSASRPQDRQFILSSKKLLLSDSGFYLCAWSTAGYSNQPQHFGDGTRLSIL.

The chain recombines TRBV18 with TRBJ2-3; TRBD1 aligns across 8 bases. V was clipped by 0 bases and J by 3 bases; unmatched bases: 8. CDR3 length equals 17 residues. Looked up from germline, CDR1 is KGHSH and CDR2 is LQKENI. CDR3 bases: TGTGCCAGCTCACCACCTGACTTGGACAGGGCTACAGATACGCAGTATTTT. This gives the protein CASSPPDLDRATDTQYF.

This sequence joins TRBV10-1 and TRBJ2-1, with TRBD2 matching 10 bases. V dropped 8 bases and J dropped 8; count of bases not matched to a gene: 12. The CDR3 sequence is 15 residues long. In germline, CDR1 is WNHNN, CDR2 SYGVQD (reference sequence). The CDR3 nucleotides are TGCGCCAGCCAAATCAAGCGGGAGGGGGGCGATGAGCAGTTCTTC. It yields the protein CASQIKREGGDEQFF.

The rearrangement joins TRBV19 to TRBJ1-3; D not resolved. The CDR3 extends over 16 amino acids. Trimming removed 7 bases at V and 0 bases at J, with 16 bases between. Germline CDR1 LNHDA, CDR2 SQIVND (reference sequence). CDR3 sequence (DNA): TGTGCCAGTACGAACGCGAGGCAGCGCTCTGGAAACACCATATATTTT. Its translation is CASTNARQRSGNTIYF.